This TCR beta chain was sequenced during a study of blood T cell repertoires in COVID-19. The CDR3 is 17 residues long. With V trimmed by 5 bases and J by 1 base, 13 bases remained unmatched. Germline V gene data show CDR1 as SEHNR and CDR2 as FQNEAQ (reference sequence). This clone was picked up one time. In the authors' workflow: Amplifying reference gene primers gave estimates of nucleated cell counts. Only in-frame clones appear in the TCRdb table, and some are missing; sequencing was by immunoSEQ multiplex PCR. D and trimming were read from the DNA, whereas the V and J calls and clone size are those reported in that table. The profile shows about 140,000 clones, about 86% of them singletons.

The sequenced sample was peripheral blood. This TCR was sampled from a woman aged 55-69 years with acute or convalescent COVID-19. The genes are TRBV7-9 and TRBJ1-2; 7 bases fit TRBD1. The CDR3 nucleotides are TGTGCCAGCAGCCCCAGACAGGGTTTCCCACATAACTATGGCTACACCTTC. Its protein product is CASSPRQGFPHNYGYTF.